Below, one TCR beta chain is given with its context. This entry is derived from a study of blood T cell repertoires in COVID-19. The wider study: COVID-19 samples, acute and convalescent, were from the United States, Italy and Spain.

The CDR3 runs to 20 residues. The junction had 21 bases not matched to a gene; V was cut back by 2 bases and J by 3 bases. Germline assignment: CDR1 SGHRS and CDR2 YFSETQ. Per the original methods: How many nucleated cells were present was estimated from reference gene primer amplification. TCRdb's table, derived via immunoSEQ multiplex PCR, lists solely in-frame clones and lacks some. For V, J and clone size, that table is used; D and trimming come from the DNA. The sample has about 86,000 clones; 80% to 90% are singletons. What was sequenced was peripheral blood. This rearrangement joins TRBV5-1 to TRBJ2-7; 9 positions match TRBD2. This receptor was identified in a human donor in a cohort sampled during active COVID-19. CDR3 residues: CASSLRSGGSGSPRDYEQYF. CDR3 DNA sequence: TGCGCCAGCAGCTTACGCTCCGGAGGTAGCGGGAGTCCCAGGGACTACGAGCAGTACTTC.